This T cell receptor (beta chain) was identified during a study of beta chain features in type 1 diabetes. Isolated RNA was reverse transcribed in full, so expressed TCRB transcripts were sequenced. Mean read depth for naive, central memory and regulatory T cell samples was approximately 3.57 million reads. Using immunoSEQ multiplex PCR, the repertoire was profiled, and TCRdb retains in-frame clones only, with some absent. The sample lists approximately 150,000 clones; about 13% were seen once. There are a few counts of this clone. The antigen remains unidentified. Study results and limitations: Shorter TCRB CDR3s, moderately but significantly so, were found in Type 1 diabetes patients in all four CD4+ subsets.

Sequencing used central memory CD4+ T cells from blood. This sequence originates from a man between 18 and 29 years old with type 1 diabetes.

The CDR3 loop is CASSRAGDWYEQYF. The CDR3 DNA follows: TGTGCCAGCAGTCGGGCAGGGGACTGGTACGAGCAGTACTTC. This chain connects TRBV7-9 to TRBJ2-7; possibly TRBD1 or TRBD2 for D (6 bases each). V lost 6 bases and J 4 bases, leaving 16 bases between the germline ends. Germline values: CDR1 SEHNR, CDR2 FQNEAQ (reference sequence). CDR3 length: 14 amino acids. Complete variable domain (other parts from reference TRBV7-9 and TRBJ2-7): DTGVSQNPRHKITKRGQNVTFRCDPISEHNRLYWYRQTLGQGPEFLTYFQNEAQLEKSRLLSDRFSAERPKGSFSTLEIQRTEQGDSAMYLCASSRAGDWYEQYFGPGTRLTVT.